The present T cell receptor beta chain was sequenced within a study of regulatory T cells in long-lasting Graves disease (dated by TCRdb to about 2021). Describing the broader study: Newly diagnosed Graves' disease patients had taken antithyroid drugs for less than 3 months. Patients with persistent Graves' disease were compared with patients with newly diagnosed Graves' disease using TCR sequencing and RNA sequencing of peripheral blood. The study was conducted in China and was registered as a clinical trial. A total of around 35 samples were covered by TCR sequencing, comprising some 13 persistent and some 20 newly diagnosed Graves' disease patients.

V is clipped by 4 bases and J by 0 bases, and the sequence between their germline boundaries is 13 bases long. The germline V gene sets CDR1 to MNHEY and CDR2 to SVGEGT. The CDR3 goes from the cysteine to the phenylalanine over 16 residues. Kept here is only the CDR3 DNA, which spans 48 bases and is read in frame from base 1. Library preparation used multiplex PCR. The run used an Illumina HiSeq 4000. To build TCR beta libraries, CDR3 regions were amplified by Arm-PCR using iRepertoire HTBI primers. PCR products were gel purified before sequencing. In the paper's pipeline: Gene usage analysis of CDR3 amino acid clonotypes used the approximately 56 TRBV and approximately 13 TRBJ segments found across samples. Filtered high-quality paired reads were merged into contigs using COPE and FqMerger. BLAST was used to align contigs to the IMGT TRBV, TRBD and TRBJ reference genes, and CDR3 was defined following IMGT. Clonotypes above 0.1% frequency were classified as highly expanded clones. Repertoire diversity was measured by Shannon entropy, and V-J evenness by the Gini coefficient. Clonotypes shared by more than one individual were considered public. In TCRdb, the public reads were trimmed at Q25 with fastp and aligned with MiXCR, with productive beta chains retained. Every CDR3 protein is listed once, alongside the most common genes and DNA of its rows. TCRdb, rather than the study authors, made the V and J calls. This sample has approximately 350,000 distinct CDR3 sequences in its table, and 16% of those were observed once. The ten largest clones add up to about 27% of the sample.

Regarding this clonotype: What antigen it recognizes has not been identified. No much larger clone is present one base from it, and per-base qualities are unavailable.

The label giving this sample's time point can be read as: newly diagnosed GD, antithyroid drugs for less than 3 months. For both TCR sequencing and RNA sequencing, RNA was extracted from PBMCs in TRIzol. Graves' disease was diagnosed according to American Thyroid Association guidelines. Patients for the study were recruited at an endocrinology department in Xi'an, China. Each patient gave approximately 10 milliliters of peripheral blood, collected in an EDTA anticoagulant tube. PBMCs were isolated by Ficoll Paque Plus density gradient separation without further T cell sorting. RNA quality was checked with an Agilent 2100 Bioanalyzer and agarose gel, and concentration with a NanoDrop 2000. Broader findings and caveats from the paper: Persistent patients shared more public clonotypes among themselves (around 3,000) than newly diagnosed patients did (over 950). TRBV28, TRBJ1-2 and TRBJ2-5 were preferentially used in persistent disease, while TRBV20-1 and TRBJ2-1 were favored in newly diagnosed disease. Sequencing and analysis were restricted to the TCR beta chain. The small sample size was acknowledged by the authors as a limitation that may reduce accuracy. Compared with newly diagnosed patients, patients with persistent Graves' disease had lower TCR Shannon entropy and fewer highly expanded clones, which suggests clonal expansion. Peripheral blood alone was examined, since thyroid tissue, which constituted the primary lesion, could not be accessed.

These data were also filed under a second study, of T cells in Graves' hyperthyroidism and ophthalmopathy. As the second publication notes: Stable Graves' hyperthyroidism was defined as no progression to ophthalmopathy during 18 months of follow-up. Hyperthyroidism patients were newly diagnosed, had a disease duration of under 2 months, and were aged 18 to 65 years. The study excluded patients with uncontrolled infections, other autoimmune diseases, pregnancy or lactation. Diagnoses were established on the basis of clinical symptoms, serum thyroxine and TRAb, thyroid ultrasound, and orbital computed tomography. A first-round RT-PCR of the TCR CDR3 used the HTBI primer set with the Qiagen OneStep RT-PCR kit. Most expanded thyroid clonotypes (frequency above 0.001) were also detected in blood, a finding suggesting that blood repertoires may reflect thyroid immune responses. Ophthalmopathy was separated from stable hyperthyroidism by a 13 V-J signature model, with approximately 86% sensitivity and about 81% specificity obtained in cross-validation and 80%/75% obtained in testing. In validation, the model predicted progression to ophthalmopathy with approximately 71% sensitivity and less than 80% specificity, a median of 6.5 months before onset. To identify distinguishing TCR V-J signatures, a discovery cohort of 100 or so patients was used, comprising 40 to 45 with Graves' ophthalmopathy and roughly 60 with stable Graves' hyperthyroidism. Prospective prediction of ophthalmopathy was tested in an independent validation cohort consisting of 18 hyperthyroidism patients and approximately 16 patients who later progressed to ophthalmopathy. For training and testing, the roughly 97 patients in the discovery cohort were randomly divided in a 7:3 ratio. Thyroid tissue and blood T-cell repertoires from several Graves' hyperthyroidism patients were also compared in the study. After sampling, hyperthyroidism patients received methimazole starting at 30 mg daily, and ophthalmopathy patients received high-dose intravenous methylprednisolone. A second multiplex PCR round built the libraries, followed by size selection and purification. Sequencing of the libraries was done on an Illumina HiSeq2000 using paired-end 100 bp reads. SOAPnuke was used to process the raw data, with reads discarded if the reads contained adapters or uncalled bases, had a mean Phred below 15, or lacked an exact constant-primer or identifier match. COPE v1.2.5 was used to merge high-quality paired reads, and clonotypes were defined as unique nucleotide sequences. MiTCR v1.1 was used to align the clonotypes against IMGT TRBV, TRBD and TRBJ reference segments. Analysis was restricted to V-J combinations with a frequency above 0.0001, which covered roughly 99% of repertoires. The TCS score was defined as the ratio of F50 (clonal expansion) to E x V (chaos), calculated using BLOSUM62-based TCRdist between CDR3 peptides within each V-J. Welch's t-statistics and random forest reduced fewer than 550 V-J features to 13, which were used in a naive Bayes classifier (R e1071). Sample size was not statistically predetermined, and blinding of investigators to group allocation was not performed. The paper reports TCR Vbeta CDR3 sequencing of approximately 140 peripheral blood samples: 40 or so ophthalmopathy, over 70 hyperthyroidism and 17 progressor patients.

This receptor was identified in a man aged 35 to 55 with Graves disease. Donor details come from another sample of the same person, matched by shared clones. Sequences were derived from peripheral blood mononuclear cells (PBMCs), sampled at new diagnosis, from a patient treated with antithyroid drugs. The receptor chain draws on TRBV6-2 or TRBV6-3 and TRBJ1-5; the D gene assignment is ambiguous. The CDR3 here reads CASSLSGLYSNQPQHF. The DNA sequence is as follows: TGTGCCAGCAGTTTATCGGGCTTATATAGCAATCAGCCCCAGCATTTT.